This record covers a single TCR beta chain. Mismatch with germline at one junction end may stem from a read error. TCRdb reanalysed the multiplex PCR reads using MiXCR and keeps one entry per CDR3 protein. The sample yields some 170,000 distinct CDR3 sequences, 25% to 40% seen once. This specimen belongs to a study of breast tumors, draining lymph nodes, adjacent tissues. Samples came from axillary lymph nodes draining the breast cancer. This TCR was recovered from a female donor with breast cancer. Some clones in this sample may be carry-over from other donors' samples. The sequenced sample consisted of axillary lymph node tissue.

CDR3 loop: CATSRELTVPYERYF. For the CDR3, the DNA is TGTGCCACCAGCAGAGAACTTACCGTCCCCTACGAGCGGTACTTC. This rearrangement joins TRBV15 to TRBJ2-7; no clear D. The CDR3 runs 15 residues. The germline CDR1 and CDR2 sequences are LNHNV and YYDKDF (reference sequence).